This T cell receptor beta chain was found in a study of response to subunit inactivated influenza vaccine. Using its own MiXCR run on the RT-PCR reads, TCRdb lists one record per CDR3 protein. The table has a few hundred thousand distinct CDR3 sequences, 12% to 15% seen once. This clonotype was observed a few times. Its antigen is currently unknown. Study-level results: A suggestion made by the authors is that each seasonal influenza vaccination recruits few new T cells.

The sequencing here drew on PBMCs from blood, taken roughly 12 days after vaccination. The sequence was collected from a man in his forties or fifties who received an inactivated influenza vaccine.

The CDR3 protein is CASSLVGTSGRETQYF. CDR3 nucleotide sequence: TGTGCCAGCAGCTTGGTGGGGACTAGCGGGAGAGAGACCCAGTACTTC. The genes are TRBV7-3 and TRBJ2-5, with 14 bases aligning to TRBD2. The germline CDR1 and CDR2 sequences are SGHTA and FQGTGA. After removal of 3 bases from V and 4 bases from J, the junction contained 4 bases not matched to a gene. This CDR3 comprises 16 residues.